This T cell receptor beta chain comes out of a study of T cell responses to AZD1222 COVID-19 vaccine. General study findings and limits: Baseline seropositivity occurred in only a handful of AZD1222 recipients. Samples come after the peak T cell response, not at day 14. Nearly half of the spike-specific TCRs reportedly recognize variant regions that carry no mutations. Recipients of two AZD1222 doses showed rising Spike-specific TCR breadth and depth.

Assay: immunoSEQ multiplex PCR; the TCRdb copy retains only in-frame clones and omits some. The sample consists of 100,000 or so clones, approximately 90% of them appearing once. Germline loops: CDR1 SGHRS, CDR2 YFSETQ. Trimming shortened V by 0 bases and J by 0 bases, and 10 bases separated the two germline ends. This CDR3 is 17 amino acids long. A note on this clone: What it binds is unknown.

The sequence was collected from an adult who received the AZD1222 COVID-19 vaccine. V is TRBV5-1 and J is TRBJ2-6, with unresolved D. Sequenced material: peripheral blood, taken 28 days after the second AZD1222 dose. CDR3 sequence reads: CASSLASDSSGANVLTF. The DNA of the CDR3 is TGCGCCAGCAGCTTGGCTTCCGATTCCTCTGGGGCCAACGTCCTGACTTTC. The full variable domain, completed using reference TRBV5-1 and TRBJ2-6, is KAGVTQTPRYLIKTRGQQVTLSCSPISGHRSVSWYQQTPGQGLQFLFEYFSETQRNKGNFPGRFSGRQFSNSRSEMNVSTLELGDSALYLCASSLASDSSGANVLTFGAGSRLTVL.